There are a few counts of the clone carrying this T cell receptor beta chain. The antigen is not known. The data are from a study of identical twins. Study findings and constraints: Model-predicted out-of-frame TCR alpha sharing fell below observed values in monozygotic twins. Where out-of-frame alpha sequences were twin-shared, they showed excess low generation probability. Among beta out-of-frame sequences, excess sharing between twins appeared weaker. A lower insertion count was a feature of abundant cord blood beta clonotypes, with no such feature in memory repertoires.

The J segment lost 3 bases and the V segment lost 5 bases, leaving 3 bases of the junction unmatched. This CDR3 is 14 amino acids long. TCRdb reanalysed the 5' RACE reads using MiXCR and keeps one entry per CDR3 protein. The sample lists 350,000 to 500,000 distinct CDR3 sequences; approximately 17% were seen once. This sequence originates from a man aged 50 to 60 in good health. The specimen sequenced was naive T cells sorted from blood. The rearrangement links TRBV12-3 or TRBV12-4 to TRBJ2-1, with 8 bases that match TRBD2. CDR3 protein: CASSPAGGYNEQFF. The CDR3 DNA is TGTGCCAGCAGTCCCGCGGGGGGCTACAATGAGCAGTTCTTC.